What follows describes a single TCR beta chain. The V gene lost 6 bases and the J gene lost 6 bases, with 17 bases spanning the gap. Germline V gene sequence: CDR1 MNHNY, CDR2 SVGAGI (reference sequence). The length of the CDR3 is 14 residues. This sample is part of a study of blood T cell repertoires in COVID-19. Study context: From the United States, Italy and Spain came samples of acute and convalescent COVID-19. In each case, the material was cDNA or gDNA derived from T cells, B-cell-depleted T cells, or PBMCs.

Original handling: For nucleated cells, counts were estimated from reference gene primer amplification. Method: immunoSEQ multiplex PCR; TCRdb's copy keeps in-frame clones and lacks some. V and J calls and clone size are those listed in that table; D and trimming were worked out from the DNA. The table lists under 300,000 clones, 84% of them singletons, with over 1.5% in the top ten. V gene TRBV6-6 combines with J gene TRBJ1-1; a weak D match, TRBD1 (6 bases). This receptor was identified in a woman in her thirties or forties who had recovered from COVID-19. Sample: peripheral blood. The CDR3 spells CASRGAGAGAEAFF. DNA of the CDR3: TGTGCCAGCAGGGGGGCCGGGGCTGGCGCTGAAGCTTTCTTT.